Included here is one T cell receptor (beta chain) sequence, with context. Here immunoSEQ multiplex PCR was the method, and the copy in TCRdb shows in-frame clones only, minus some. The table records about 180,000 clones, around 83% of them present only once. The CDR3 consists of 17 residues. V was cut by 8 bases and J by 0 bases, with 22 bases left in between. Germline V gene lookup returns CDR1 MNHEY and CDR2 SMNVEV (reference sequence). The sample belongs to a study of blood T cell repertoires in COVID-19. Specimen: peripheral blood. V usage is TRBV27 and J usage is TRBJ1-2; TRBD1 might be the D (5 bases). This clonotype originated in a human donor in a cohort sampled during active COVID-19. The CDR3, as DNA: TGTGCCAGCGGCACTTATCGAGCCAGGACAACTAACTATGGCTACACCTTC. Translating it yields CASGTYRARTTNYGYTF.